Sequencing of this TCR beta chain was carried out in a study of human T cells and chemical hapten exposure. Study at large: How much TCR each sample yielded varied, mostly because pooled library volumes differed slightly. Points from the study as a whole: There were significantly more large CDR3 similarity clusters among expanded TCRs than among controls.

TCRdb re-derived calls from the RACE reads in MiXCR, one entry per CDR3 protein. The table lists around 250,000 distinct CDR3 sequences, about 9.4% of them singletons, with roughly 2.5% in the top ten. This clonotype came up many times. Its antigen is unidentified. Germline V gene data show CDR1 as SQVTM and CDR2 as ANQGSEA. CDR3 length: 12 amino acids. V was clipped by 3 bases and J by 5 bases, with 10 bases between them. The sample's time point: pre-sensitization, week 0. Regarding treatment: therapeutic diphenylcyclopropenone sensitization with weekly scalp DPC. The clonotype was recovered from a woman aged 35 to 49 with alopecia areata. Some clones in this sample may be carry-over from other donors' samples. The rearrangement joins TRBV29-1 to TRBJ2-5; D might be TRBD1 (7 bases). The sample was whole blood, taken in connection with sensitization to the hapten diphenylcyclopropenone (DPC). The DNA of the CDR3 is TGCAGCGTTGACAGGGGGGTGGAGACCCAGTACTTC. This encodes CSVDRGVETQYF.